This TCR beta chain was sequenced for a study of T cell responses to AZD1222 COVID-19 vaccine. The germline gives CDR1 MGHRA, CDR2 YSYEKL. The CDR3 covers 17 residues. J gave up 8 bases and V 3 bases, and 14 bases lay outside the gene matches. TCRdb's table, derived via immunoSEQ multiplex PCR, lists solely in-frame clones and lacks some. The repertoire holds about 100,000 clones, with 90% as singletons. The clonotype comes from an adult in good health. The sequencing used peripheral blood, collected on day 0 of AZD1222 vaccination. The chain uses TRBV4-1 and TRBJ1-2, with 11 positions matching TRBD1. CDR3 sequence reads: CASSQSDWTGGARGYTF. The CDR3, as DNA: TGCGCCAGCAGCCAGAGCGATTGGACAGGGGGCGCAAGGGGCTACACCTTC.